The clone carrying this T cell receptor beta chain was seen at least ten times. Its specificity is not known. From germline, CDR1 is SGHTA and CDR2 FQGNSA. This CDR3 region has 15 residues. V lost 2 bases, J lost 2 bases, and 9 bases lay in between. This entry comes from a study of Graves' ophthalmopathy and Graves' hyperthyroidism. Points from the study as a whole: Ophthalmopathy and stable hyperthyroidism were discriminated by a 13-signature model, with about 90% sensitivity and nearly 84% specificity. The blood repertoire also included most expanded thyroid clonotypes above 0.001 frequency. The model reached 70.59% sensitivity and roughly 72% specificity for predicting ophthalmopathy progression.

RNA transcripts served as template for amplifying TCR beta CDR3 sequences. After a first-round RT-PCR with HTBI primers, a second-round multiplex PCR was run. TCRdb processed the multiplex PCR reads anew with MiXCR; each CDR3 protein has one entry. The table records 400,000 to 500,000 distinct CDR3 sequences, 20% to 25% of them present only once. The material sequenced was peripheral blood. The chain recombines TRBV7-2 with TRBJ2-2; D uncertain. The TCR originated in a woman between 18 and 30 years old with stable Graves' hyperthyroidism. The CDR3 region has the DNA TGTGCCAGCAGCTTAAGGGAACTAAACACCGGGGAGCTGTTTTTT. This translates into CASSLRELNTGELFF.